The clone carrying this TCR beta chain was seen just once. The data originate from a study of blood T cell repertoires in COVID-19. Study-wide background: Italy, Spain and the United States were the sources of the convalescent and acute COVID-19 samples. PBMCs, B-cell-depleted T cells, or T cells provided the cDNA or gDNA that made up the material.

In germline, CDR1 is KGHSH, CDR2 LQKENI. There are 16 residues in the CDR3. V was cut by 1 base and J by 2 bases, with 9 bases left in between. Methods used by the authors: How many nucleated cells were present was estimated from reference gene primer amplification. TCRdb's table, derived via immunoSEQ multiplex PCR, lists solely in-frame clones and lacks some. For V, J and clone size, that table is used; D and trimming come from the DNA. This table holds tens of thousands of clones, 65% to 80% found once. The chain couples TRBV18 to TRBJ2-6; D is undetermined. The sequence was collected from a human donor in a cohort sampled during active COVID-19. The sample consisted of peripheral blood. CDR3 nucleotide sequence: TGTGCCAGCTCACCACAAAAGAGCCCTGGGGCCAACGTCCTGACTTTC. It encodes CASSPQKSPGANVLTF.